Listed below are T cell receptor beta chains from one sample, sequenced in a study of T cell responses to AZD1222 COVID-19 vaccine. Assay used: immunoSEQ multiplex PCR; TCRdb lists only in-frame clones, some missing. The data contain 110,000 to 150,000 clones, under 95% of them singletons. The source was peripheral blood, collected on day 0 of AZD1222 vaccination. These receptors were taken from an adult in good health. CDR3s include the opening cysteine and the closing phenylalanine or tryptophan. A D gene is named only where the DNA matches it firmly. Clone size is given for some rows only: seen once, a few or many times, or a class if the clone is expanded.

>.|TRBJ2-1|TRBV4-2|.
TGTGCCAGCAGCCGAACTTCGGATTCGCCGAATGAGCAGTTCTTC
CASSRTSDSPNEQFF
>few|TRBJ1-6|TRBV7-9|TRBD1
TGTGCCAGCAGCTTAACGGGACAGGGAAATTCACCCCTCCACTTT
CASSLTGQGNSPLHF
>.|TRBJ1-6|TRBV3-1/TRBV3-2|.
TGTGCCAGCAGCCTAGGGGGTTCACCCCTCCACTTT
CASSLGGSPLHF
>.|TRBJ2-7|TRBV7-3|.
TGTGCCAGCAGCTTAACCCAGGGGCGCGAGCAGTACTTC
CASSLTQGREQYF
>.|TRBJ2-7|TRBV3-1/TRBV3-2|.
TGTGCCAGCAGCCAGGGTAGTCGATCAGAGCAGTACTTC
CASSQGSRSEQYF
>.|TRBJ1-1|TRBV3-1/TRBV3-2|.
TGTGCCAGCAGCCAAGGGGGGGGGACTGAAGCTTTCTTT
CASSQGGGTEAFF
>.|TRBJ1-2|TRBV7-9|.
TGTGCCAGCAGCAAGACCCCGCACAAGGGGGTGGGCTATGGCTACACCTTC
CASSKTPHKGVGYGYTF
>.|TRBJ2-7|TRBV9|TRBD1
TGTGCCAGCAGCGCCCACGACAGGGTGAGCAGCTACGAGCAGTACTTC
CASSAHDRVSSYEQYF
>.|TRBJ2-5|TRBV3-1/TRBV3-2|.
TGTGCCAGCAGCGCGACCGTGGCGGGGGAGACCCAGTACTTC
CASSATVAGETQYF
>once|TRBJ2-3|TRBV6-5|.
TGTGCCAGCAGTCCCTTGGGGGTTCAAGATACGCAGTATTTT
CASSPLGVQDTQYF
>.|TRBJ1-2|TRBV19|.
TGTGCCAGTAGTATGGGTTCCAGGGACGGCTACACCTTC
CASSMGSRDGYTF
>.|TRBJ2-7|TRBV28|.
TGTGCCAGCAGTAAGCCTACCCCGGGCACCGAGCAGTACTTC
CASSKPTPGTEQYF
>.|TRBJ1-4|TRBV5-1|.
TGCGCCAGCAGCTTGACTGCAACTAATGAAAAACTGTTTTTT
CASSLTATNEKLFF
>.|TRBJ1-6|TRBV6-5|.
TGTGCCAGCAGTTACTATGGTTATTCACCCCTCCACTTT
CASSYYGYSPLHF
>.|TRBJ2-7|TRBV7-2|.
TGTGCCAGCAGCTTAGTTGGGCCAAGCTACGAGCAGTACTTC
CASSLVGPSYEQYF
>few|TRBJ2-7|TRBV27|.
TGTGCCAGCAGTTTTCAGGGGTCAAACTACGAGCAGTACTTC
CASSFQGSNYEQYF
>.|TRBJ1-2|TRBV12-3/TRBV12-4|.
TGTGCCACCGAAGAAGCCTATGGCTACACCTTC
CATEEAYGYTF
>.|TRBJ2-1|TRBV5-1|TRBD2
TGCGCCAGCAGCTCAGGGACTAGCGGGATACTCAATGAGCAGTTCTTC
CASSSGTSGILNEQFF
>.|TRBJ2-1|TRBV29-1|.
TGCAGCGTTCGGGGGGCTCAGGGCCCAAGCTCCTACAATGAGCAGTTCTTC
CSVRGAQGPSSYNEQFF
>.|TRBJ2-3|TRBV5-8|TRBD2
TGTGCCAGCAGCCCTGGACTAGCGGGAGGCACAGATAGCACAGATACGCAGTATTTT
CASSPGLAGGTDSTDTQYF